This TCR beta chain was sequenced for a study of T-cell memory formation after mild COVID-19. Study information: In these data, TCR clusters were largely donor specific.

TCRdb reprocessed the 5' RACE reads with MiXCR, giving one entry per CDR3 protein. The sample lists about 350,000 distinct CDR3 sequences, roughly 15% occurring once. This clonotype was counted a few times. CDR3 length: 13 amino acids. V was pared by 6 bases and J by 5 bases, with 11 bases between. The chain recombines TRBV12-3 or TRBV12-4 with TRBJ2-1; perhaps TRBD2 as D (6 bases). Sequences were obtained from PBMCs or a T cell subset sorted from them (not recorded which). The receptor's source is a man aged 18 to 30 who had mild COVID-19 (a few samples of this study predate the infection). Cell type and time point are not known. The CDR3, as DNA: TGTGCCAGCAGCACTAGCTGGAACAATGAGCAGTTCTTC. The encoded protein is CASSTSWNNEQFF.